These T cell receptor beta chains were read from a single sample in a study of T cells after posttransplantation cyclophosphamide. Clones were read by immunoSEQ multiplex PCR, and TCRdb kept only the in-frame ones, dropping some. The sample yields under 7,500 clones, under 90% seen once. The sample consisted of CD4+ T cells sorted from blood, taken 350 to 380 days after allogeneic stem cell transplant with posttransplant cyclophosphamide. The source of these receptors is a male patient between 45 and 59 years old who received an allogeneic stem cell transplant from a related donor and was CMV-positive. The graft donor may have contributed some T cells. The CDR3 runs from the conserved cysteine through the conserved F or W. A D gene is named only where the DNA matches it firmly. The size entry is marked missing in some rows and otherwise reads once, few, many or a size class.

V gene,J gene,D gene,clone size,CDR3 DNA,CDR3 protein
TRBV5-1,TRBJ2-3,TRBD2,NA,TGCGCCAGCAGCTTGTATTCTCTAGCGGGGGTCGGATATACAGATACGCAGTATTTT,CASSLYSLAGVGYTDTQYF
TRBV5-4,TRBJ2-1,TRBD1,NA,TGTGCCAGCAGCTTTGAGGGGGCAAGCCGGGAGCAGTTCTTC,CASSFEGASREQFF
TRBV11-3,TRBJ2-1,TRBD2,NA,TGTGCCAGCAGCTCCCGGACTAGCGGCCCCTACAATGAGCAGTTCTTC,CASSSRTSGPYNEQFF
TRBV6-5,TRBJ1-1,NA,NA,TGTGCCAGCAGTTATAGGGGAGGGGTCGGAGCTTTCTTT,CASSYRGGVGAFF
TRBV19,TRBJ1-2,NA,NA,TGTGCCAGTAGTATAAGGGCCGGGGAAGGATATGGCTACACCTTC,CASSIRAGEGYGYTF
TRBV15,TRBJ1-4,NA,NA,TGTGCCACCAGCAGAGATCGCCAGGCTAATGAAAAACTGTTTTTT,CATSRDRQANEKLFF
TRBV27,TRBJ1-5,NA,NA,TGTGCCAGCAGTTTACGCAGGAATCAGCCCCAGCATTTT,CASSLRRNQPQHF
TRBV6-5,TRBJ1-2,TRBD1,NA,TGTGCCAGCAGTTACGGGGGACAGCCCTATGGCTACACCTTC,CASSYGGQPYGYTF
TRBV11-3,TRBJ2-3,TRBD2,NA,TGTGCCAGCAGCTTAGGCGGGAGGACAGATACGCAGTATTTT,CASSLGGRTDTQYF
TRBV7-2,TRBJ2-4,NA,NA,TGTGCCAGCAGCTTAGGGGCCCCCCCCAAAAACATTCAGTACTTC,CASSLGAPPKNIQYF
TRBV5-5,TRBJ2-7,NA,NA,TGTGCCAGCAGCCGTCAGGGTGTCTACGAGCAGTACTTC,CASSRQGVYEQYF
TRBV30,TRBJ1-1,NA,NA,TGTGCCTGGAGCCCCCAGCGGAACACTGAAGCTTTCTTT,CAWSPQRNTEAFF
TRBV9,TRBJ2-1,TRBD2,few,TGTGCCAGCAGCCGAGGACTAGCGGGAGGGGCGTCCCACTCGCAGTTCTTC,CASSRGLAGGASHSQFF
TRBV16,TRBJ2-1,NA,NA,TGTGCCAGCAGCCCATGGCTCTCCTACAATGAGCAGTTCTTC,CASSPWLSYNEQFF
TRBV19,TRBJ1-4,TRBD1,NA,TGTGCCAGTAGTAAGCCCCAGGGGGCTATAAGTGAAAAACTGTTTTTT,CASSKPQGAISEKLFF
TRBV10-3,TRBJ1-4,TRBD1,NA,TGTGCCACCCGAAGAACAGGGGGCGTTGAAAAACTGTTTTTT,CATRRTGGVEKLFF
TRBV2,TRBJ1-1,NA,NA,TGTGCCAGCAGTCTTGAAGCTTTCTTT,CASSLEAFF
TRBV9,TRBJ1-5,NA,NA,TGTGCCAGCAGCCCAGACCAGGGCAATCAGCCCCAGCATTTT,CASSPDQGNQPQHF
TRBV19,TRBJ2-2,TRBD1,once,TGTGCCAGTAGGAGGGGGCTCAGTTCCGCGAACACCGGGGAGCTGTTTTTT,CASRRGLSSANTGELFF
TRBV9,TRBJ2-6,NA,once,TGTGCCAGCAGCACAGAAGGGGCGGGGGCCAACGTCCTGACTTTC,CASSTEGAGANVLTF
TRBV18,TRBJ1-1,TRBD1,NA,TGTGCCAGCCGGACGGACAGGCCGAACACTGAAGCTTTCTTT,CASRTDRPNTEAFF
TRBV5-4,TRBJ2-3,TRBD2,NA,TGTGCCAGCAGCTTGGGGCTAGCGGGAGGCACAGATACGCAGTATTTT,CASSLGLAGGTDTQYF